This TCR beta chain derives from a study of T cell repertoires in cytomegalovirus infection. Study-level background: Peptides in the study included HLA-C-restricted and HLA-B-restricted CMV epitopes. Both CMV infection and a matching HLA type were indicated by public TCR beta signatures.

TCRdb reprocessed the reads via MiXCR and lists one record per CDR3 protein. The data show 450,000 to 600,000 distinct CDR3 sequences, 33% seen once. Points from the study as a whole: Summed frequency of shared TCR beta families picked out CMV carriers who also had the relevant HLA.

This clonotype was picked up a small number of times. The target antigen is unknown. Trimming removed 1 base at V and 0 bases at J, with 6 bases between. The CDR3 has 14 residues. The germline V gene encodes CDR1 SGHTA and CDR2 FQGNSA. This TCR came from a human donor in good health (CMV status not recorded). Some clones in this sample may be carry-over from other donors' samples. This rearrangement joins TRBV7-2 to TRBJ1-2; D is unresolved. Sample: cultured PBMCs, taken from culture after CMV antigen stimulation. For the CDR3, the DNA is TGTGCCAGCAGCTTAGTCCTCGCTAACTATGGCTACACCTTC. Protein product: CASSLVLANYGYTF.